Included here is one T cell receptor beta chain sequence, with context. The data stem from a study of blood T cell repertoires in COVID-19. At the level of the study: Specimens from acute and convalescent COVID-19 originated in the United States, Italy and Spain. The analysed material was cDNA or gDNA that came from T cells, B-cell-depleted T cells, or PBMCs.

There are 16 residues in the CDR3. From germline, CDR1 is GTSNPN and CDR2 SVGIG (reference sequence). V lost 5 bases to trimming and J lost 6 bases, with 26 bases between them. Per the study methods: Counts of nucleated cells, estimated from reference gene primer amplification, were obtained. Here immunoSEQ multiplex PCR was the method, and the copy in TCRdb shows in-frame clones only, minus some. The V and J calls and clone size are taken from that table; D and trimming were inferred from the DNA. The data show 200,000 to 250,000 clones, with over 80% seen just once and roughly 5% held by the top ten.

The sequencing input was peripheral blood. This TCR derives from a human donor in a cohort sampled during active COVID-19. V gene TRBV30 combines with J gene TRBJ2-7; the D gene is possibly TRBD2 (5 bases). Here the CDR3 reads CAWQIEGRRSHVEQYF. In DNA, the CDR3 is TGTGCCTGGCAAATAGAGGGCAGGAGGTCGCATGTCGAGCAGTACTTC.